The 30 T cell receptor beta chains below were found in one sample sequenced in a study of a mutant IDH1 vaccine in newly diagnosed glioma. Sequenced by immunoSEQ multiplex PCR; TCRdb stores in-frame clones only, minus some. The sample includes around 100,000 clones, approximately 80% seen only once; the top ten take roughly 5%. As to time point: baseline, week 1 (first vaccination visit). Treatment defined: pre-vaccination baseline after standard-of-care therapy. The sequences come from PBMCs, collected from a glioma patient treated with radiotherapy, temozolomide or both. All receptors come from a man between 35 and 55 years old with glioma. Some clones in this sample may be carry-over from other donors' samples.

This sequence joins TRBV30 and TRBJ2-1; 9 bases match TRBD2. The CDR3 has 14 residues. J lost 8 bases, V lost 2 bases, and 7 bases had no gene match. Germline CDR1 and CDR2: GTSNPN and SVGIG (reference sequence). The DNA for the CDR3 is TGTGCCTGGAGTTTTGGCGGGGGGGCGGATGAGCAGTTCTTC. This translates into CAWSFGGGADEQFF.

V is TRBV30 and J is TRBJ1-6, with D possibly being TRBD1 (5 bases). Germline V CDR1 and CDR2: GTSNPN, SVGIG (reference sequence). Trimming cost V 3 bases and J 3 bases, with 12 bases left between them. This CDR3 has 15 residues. The CDR3 bases are TGTGCCTGGAGCGAGACAGCCTACTATAATTCACCCCTCCACTTT. Amino acids: CAWSETAYYNSPLHF.

This rearrangement joins TRBV7-9 to TRBJ1-6, with D uncertain. Per germline, CDR1 SEHNR and CDR2 FQNEAQ (reference sequence). V dropped 5 bases and J dropped 6 bases, with 14 bases sitting between them. The CDR3 runs 15 residues. In DNA, the CDR3 is TGTGCCAGCAGCCCTAGTTCCTGGCCTAATTCACCCCTCCACTTT. It specifies CASSPSSWPNSPLHF.

This chain uses TRBV2 with TRBJ2-7, with D perhaps assigned TRBD1 or TRBD2 (5 bases each). The CDR3 loop spans 15 amino acids. CDR1 and CDR2 from the germline V gene are SNHLY and FYNNEI. The germline V and J ends were trimmed by 3 bases and 2 bases, with 14 bases remaining between them. The CDR3 loop reads CASSDPGTNPYEQYF. In DNA form, the CDR3 reads TGTGCCAGCAGTGACCCTGGGACGAACCCCTACGAGCAGTACTTC.

The chain recombines TRBV19 with TRBJ2-7, with D perhaps matching TRBD1 or TRBD2 (6 bases each). Looked up from germline, CDR1 is LNHDA and CDR2 is SQIVND (reference sequence). The CDR3 covers 14 residues. V was trimmed by 5 bases and J by 1 base, leaving 12 bases between them. The chain's CDR3 is CASSDGGKSYEQYF. The DNA of the CDR3 is TGTGCCAGTAGTGACGGGGGCAAGTCCTACGAGCAGTACTTC.

The V gene is TRBV9, the J gene TRBJ1-5; TRBD1 might be the D (5 bases). The CDR3 extends over 14 amino acids. The V gene lost 4 bases and the J gene lost 2 bases, with 10 bases spanning the gap. Germline loops: CDR1 SGDLS, CDR2 YYNGEE. This chain's CDR3 is CASSSWGGNQPQHF. The CDR3 DNA reads as TGTGCCAGCAGCTCCTGGGGGGGCAATCAGCCCCAGCATTTT.

The chain recombines TRBV5-1 with TRBJ2-7; 11 nucleotides agree with TRBD1. Per germline, CDR1 SGHRS and CDR2 YFSETQ. V gave up 7 bases and J gave up 2 bases; unmatched junction bases: 8. This CDR3 has 15 amino acids. CDR3 in DNA: TGCGCCAGCGCTCGGGGACAGGGGGACGCCTACGAGCAGTACTTC. It is translated as CASARGQGDAYEQYF.

This chain uses TRBV9 with TRBJ2-7; 8 bases are a match to TRBD1. Germline trimming cut 4 bases from V and 1 base from J; bases unmatched to any gene: 7. The CDR3 contains 15 residues. CDR1 is SGDLS and CDR2 is YYNGEE in the germline V gene. CDR3 protein: CASSPRQGQSYEQYF. The CDR3 DNA sequence: TGTGCCAGCAGCCCGCGACAGGGGCAGTCCTACGAGCAGTACTTC.

The chain links TRBV7-2 to TRBJ2-5; TRBD2 agrees at 9 bases. The CDR3 sequence is 15 residues long. The V gene's germline CDR1 is SGHTA and CDR2 FQGNSA. Trimming removed 1 base from V and 5 bases from J; junction bases left unmatched: 5. The CDR3 sequence: CASSLGVAGVETQYF. DNA of the CDR3: TGTGCCAGCAGCTTAGGGGTAGCGGGGGTTGAGACCCAGTACTTC.

This clone was detected once. The chain links TRBV5-1 to TRBJ2-7; tentatively, D is TRBD1 or TRBD2 (5 bases each). Trimming cost V 2 bases and J 7 bases, with 19 bases left between them. The CDR3 contains 15 residues. Germline loops: CDR1 SGHRS, CDR2 YFSETQ. The CDR3 loop is CASSFGTYNSGEQYF. The CDR3 DNA reads as TGCGCCAGCAGCTTCGGGACCTACAACTCGGGGGAGCAGTACTTC.

This chain links TRBV19 with TRBJ1-2, with D hard to call. V was shortened by 5 bases and J by 0 bases, with 7 bases between the two germline ends. The length of the CDR3 is 13 residues. From germline, CDR1 is LNHDA and CDR2 SQIVND (reference sequence). Here the CDR3 reads CASSQAANYGYTF. CDR3 DNA: TGTGCCAGTAGTCAAGCGGCTAACTATGGCTACACCTTC.

V is TRBV20-1 and J is TRBJ2-7; D not resolved. The CDR3 is 11 residues long. Germline loops: CDR1 DFQATT, CDR2 SNEGSKA (reference sequence). Trimming left V 1 base short and J 10 bases short, with 11 bases between. The CDR3 nucleotides are TGCAGTGCTAGAGTAAAACACTGTCAGTACTTC. Its translation is CSARVKHCQYF.

J is TRBJ2-2 and V is TRBV5-1; a weak D match, TRBD2 (6 bases). Germline V lookup: CDR1 SGHRS, CDR2 YFSETQ. Trimming took 1 base from V and 3 from J, leaving 10 bases between them. CDR3 length equals 15 residues. CDR3 sequence reads: CASSLRGLDTGELFF. The CDR3 nucleotides are TGCGCCAGCAGCTTGAGGGGACTCGACACCGGGGAGCTGTTTTTT.

The genes are TRBV2 and TRBJ1-1; tentative D call: TRBD1 (6 bases). V was shortened by 5 bases and J by 1 base, with 11 bases between the two germline ends. Germline V CDR1 and CDR2: SNHLY, FYNNEI. The CDR3 sequence is 14 residues long. The CDR3 spells CASSWDTPNTEAFF. The CDR3 coding sequence is TGTGCCAGCAGTTGGGACACCCCGAACACTGAAGCTTTCTTT. Based on the CDR3 plus reference TRBV2 and TRBJ1-1, the full variable domain is EPEVTQTPSHQVTQMGQEVILRCVPISNHLYFYWYRQILGQKVEFLVSFYNNEISEKSEIFDDQFSVERPDGSNFTLKIRSTKLEDSAMYFCASSWDTPNTEAFFGQGTRLTVV.

This chain joins TRBV23-1 and TRBJ1-2; D might be TRBD1 (6 bases). TRBV23-1 falls under the ORF class, with uncertain function. The CDR3 loop spans 13 amino acids. Trimming shortened V by 6 bases and J by 4 bases, and 12 bases separated the two germline ends. CDR3 loop: CASSLGQSYGYTF. As DNA, the CDR3 is TGCGCCAGCAGCCTCGGACAGAGCTATGGCTACACCTTC.

DNA of the CDR3: TGCGCCAGCAGCTTGGATGGCAACTCCTACAATGAGCAGTTCTTC. It is translated as CASSLDGNSYNEQFF. This chain connects TRBV5-1 to TRBJ2-1; D unresolved. Germline assignment: CDR1 SGHRS and CDR2 YFSETQ. The CDR3 runs 15 residues. With 0 bases removed from V and 0 bases from J, the gap between germline ends came to 7 bases.

The rearrangement links TRBV6-6 to TRBJ1-1; D not certain. Trimming left V 6 bases short and J 4 bases short, with 12 bases between. This CDR3 spans 13 amino acids. The germline V gene encodes CDR1 MNHNY and CDR2 SVGAGI (reference sequence). The CDR3 here is CASRPFSSTEAFF. Here the CDR3 DNA reads TGTGCCAGCAGACCTTTCTCATCCACTGAAGCTTTCTTT.

The chain links TRBV29-1 to TRBJ1-2, with D hard to call. CDR3 size: 10 residues. CDR1 and CDR2 (germline): SQVTM, ANQGSEA. V lost 7 bases, J lost 8 bases, and 11 bases lay in between. This CDR3 is CSAQQGGYTF. The CDR3 DNA reads TGCAGCGCACAGCAAGGGGGCTACACCTTC.

This clone has just a few counts. The chain carries TRBV7-9 and TRBJ1-2; 10 bases line up with TRBD1. Germline V gene sequence: CDR1 SEHNR, CDR2 FQNEAQ (reference sequence). After removal of 1 base from V and 8 bases from J, the junction contained 7 bases not matched to a gene. The CDR3 covers 15 residues. The CDR3 spells CASSLGQGADRGYTF. In nucleotides, the CDR3 is TGTGCCAGCAGCTTAGGACAGGGGGCCGACCGGGGCTACACCTTC. The variable domain in full, with the rest retrieved from reference TRBV7-9 and TRBJ1-2, is DTGVSQNPRHKITKRGQNVTFRCDPISEHNRLYWYRQTLGQGPEFLTYFQNEAQLEKSRLLSDRFSAERPKGSFSTLEIQRTEQGDSAMYLCASSLGQGADRGYTFGSGTRLTVV.

The chain uses TRBV7-9 and TRBJ1-2; D not resolved. Per germline, CDR1 SEHNR and CDR2 FQNEAQ (reference sequence). The CDR3 runs 13 residues. Trimming shortened V by 1 base and J by 6 bases, and 9 bases separated the two germline ends. The CDR3 region is CASSLELGNGYTF. The CDR3 nucleotides read TGTGCCAGCAGCTTAGAATTGGGTAATGGCTACACCTTC.

The chain joins TRBV12-5 to TRBJ2-2; weak D call: TRBD1 (6 bases). Germline CDR1 and CDR2: LGHNT and FRNRAP. CDR3 size: 16 residues. Between the trimmed V and J ends, which lost 5 bases and 2 bases, there was a span of 15 bases. The CDR3 sequence: CASGPRLQGNTGELFF. The CDR3 DNA is TGTGCTAGTGGTCCGAGGCTACAGGGTAACACCGGGGAGCTGTTTTTT.

The chain employs TRBV12-1 and TRBJ2-2. TRBV12-1 corresponds to a pseudogene. CDR3 length equals 18 residues. CDR3 in DNA: TGTGCCAGCAGCTTTGAAAAAGAGGGGGAGGCCAAAAACGGGGAGCTGTTTTTT. Translation gives CASSFEKEGEAKNGELFF.

The rearrangement uses TRBV10-3 and TRBJ1-5; D is uncertain. Trimming cost V 2 bases and J 4 bases, with 3 bases left between them. This CDR3 spans 12 amino acids. The germline gives CDR1 ENHRY, CDR2 SYGVKD. The CDR3 protein is CAISERNQPQHF. The CDR3 region has the DNA TGTGCCATCAGTGAGCGTAATCAGCCCCAGCATTTT.

This chain uses TRBV27 with TRBJ2-6; D is unclear. Deletions cut 6 bases from V and 0 bases from J, with 9 bases between. The CDR3 is 15 amino acids. Germline CDR1 reads MNHEY; CDR2 reads SMNVEV (reference sequence). The CDR3 DNA is TGTGCCAGCAGCCCATGGACCTCTGGGGCCAACGTCCTGACTTTC. The encoded protein is CASSPWTSGANVLTF.

J is TRBJ2-7 and V is TRBV6-6; 7 bases fit TRBD2. The germline CDR1 and CDR2 sequences are MNHNY and SVGAGI (reference sequence). This CDR3 has 13 amino acids. Losses at the gene ends were 2 bases for V and 5 bases for J; bases not matched to a gene: 3. CDR3 sequence (DNA): TGTGCCAGCAGTTACGGGAGGGCCGACGAGCAGTACTTC. This gives the protein CASSYGRADEQYF.

The CDR3: CASSQGRSGNTIYF. As DNA, the CDR3 is TGCGCCAGCAGCCAAGGACGCTCTGGAAACACCATATATTTT. The chain employs TRBV4-1 and TRBJ1-3; D is unclear. Germline CDR1 reads MGHRA; CDR2 reads YSYEKL. This CDR3 comprises 14 residues. Trimming removed 1 base from V and 0 bases from J, with 4 bases in between.

This chain links TRBV6-5 with TRBJ1-6; no definite D call. The CDR3 is 14 amino acids. V shed 6 bases and J shed 8 bases, with 14 bases lying between them. CDR1 and CDR2 (germline): MNHEY, SVGAGI. Written as DNA, the CDR3 is TGTGCCAGCAGCCGCCCTAGAATGGATTCACCCCTCCACTTT. The encoded protein is CASSRPRMDSPLHF.

This sequence joins TRBV2 and TRBJ1-3; TRBD1 is a possible D gene (5 bases). Trimming shortened V by 7 bases and J by 0 bases, and 10 bases separated the two germline ends. Germline V lookup: CDR1 SNHLY, CDR2 FYNNEI. The CDR3 has 14 amino acids. The CDR3 is CASKFDSSGNTIYF. The CDR3 DNA reads as TGTGCCAGCAAATTTGACAGCTCTGGAAACACCATATATTTT.

This rearrangement joins TRBV2 to TRBJ2-5, with a tentative D call TRBD2 (5 bases). V lost 6 bases, J lost 4 bases, and 9 bases lay in between. This CDR3 spans 12 amino acids. The germline V gene has CDR1 SNHLY and CDR2 FYNNEI. CDR3 nucleotides: TGTGCCAGCAGGCCAGAGGGAGAGACCCAGTACTTC. Protein sequence: CASRPEGETQYF.

The table lists this clone with a count of one. The chain combines TRBV6-5 with TRBJ1-2; possible D gene TRBD1, 5 bases. Germline CDR1 is MNHEY and CDR2 is SVGAGI. CDR3 length: 14 amino acids. V was pared by 2 bases and J by 7 bases, with 14 bases between. This CDR3 is CASSYNRAGSGYTF. The CDR3 DNA is TGTGCCAGCAGTTACAATAGGGCAGGGAGTGGCTACACCTTC.